The present TCR beta chain was sequenced within a study of siplizumab effects on memory and regulatory T cells. Trimming pared 4 bases from V and 3 bases from J, leaving 14 bases between. Germline CDR1 and CDR2: SGHNT and YYREEE (reference sequence). This CDR3 is 14 amino acids long. This clone came up once. Its antigen is unidentified. The protocol was immunoSEQ multiplex PCR, while the TCRdb copy is restricted to in-frame clones and leaves out a portion. The sample holds 99,000 or so clones; roughly 94% are singletons and the top ten take 1.3%. Study-wide findings and caveats: A naive or memory phenotype could not be assigned to roughly 75-96% of the proliferating CD4+ or CD8+ clones.

The sequence was obtained from a human donor in good health. V gene TRBV5-4 combines with J gene TRBJ2-7; the D is unclear. Material: non-Treg CD4+ T cells sorted from blood. CDR3 sequence (DNA): TGTGCCAGCAGCCTACGGGCAGGCAGCTACGAGCAGTACTTC. It codes for CASSLRAGSYEQYF.